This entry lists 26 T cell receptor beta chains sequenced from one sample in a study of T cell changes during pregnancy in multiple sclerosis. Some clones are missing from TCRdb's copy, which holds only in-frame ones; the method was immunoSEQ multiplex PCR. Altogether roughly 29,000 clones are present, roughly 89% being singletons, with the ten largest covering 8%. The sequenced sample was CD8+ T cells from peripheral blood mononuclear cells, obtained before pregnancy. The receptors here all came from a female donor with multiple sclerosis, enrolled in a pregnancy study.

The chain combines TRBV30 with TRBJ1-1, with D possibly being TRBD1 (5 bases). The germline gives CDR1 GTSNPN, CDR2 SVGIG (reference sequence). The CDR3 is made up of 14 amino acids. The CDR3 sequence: CVDALWGGSTEAFF. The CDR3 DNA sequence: TGTGTCGACGCCCTGTGGGGGGGAAGCACTGAAGCTTTCTTT.

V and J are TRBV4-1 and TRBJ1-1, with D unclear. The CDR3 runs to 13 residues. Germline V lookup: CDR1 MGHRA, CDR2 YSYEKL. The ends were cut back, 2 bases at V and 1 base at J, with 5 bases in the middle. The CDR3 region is CASSQSGNTEAFF. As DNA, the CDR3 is TGCGCCAGCAGCCAAAGCGGGAACACTGAAGCTTTCTTT.

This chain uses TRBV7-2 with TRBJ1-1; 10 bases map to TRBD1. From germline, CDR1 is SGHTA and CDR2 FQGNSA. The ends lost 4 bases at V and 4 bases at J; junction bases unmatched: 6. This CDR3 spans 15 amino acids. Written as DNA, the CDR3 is TGTGCCAGCAGCTATTGGACAGGGGGTTTCACTGAAGCTTTCTTT. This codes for CASSYWTGGFTEAFF.

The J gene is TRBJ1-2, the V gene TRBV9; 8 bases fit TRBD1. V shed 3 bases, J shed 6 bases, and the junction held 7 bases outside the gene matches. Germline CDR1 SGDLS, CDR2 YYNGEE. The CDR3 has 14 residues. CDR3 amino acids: CASSARTGMNGYTF. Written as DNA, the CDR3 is TGTGCCAGCAGCGCACGGACAGGGATGAATGGCTACACCTTC.

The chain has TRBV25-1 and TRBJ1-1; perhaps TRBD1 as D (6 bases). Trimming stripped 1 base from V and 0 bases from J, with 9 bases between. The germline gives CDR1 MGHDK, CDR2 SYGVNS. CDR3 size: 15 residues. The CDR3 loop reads CASSESTGMNTEAFF. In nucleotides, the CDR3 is TGTGCCAGCAGTGAATCCACAGGGATGAACACTGAAGCTTTCTTT.

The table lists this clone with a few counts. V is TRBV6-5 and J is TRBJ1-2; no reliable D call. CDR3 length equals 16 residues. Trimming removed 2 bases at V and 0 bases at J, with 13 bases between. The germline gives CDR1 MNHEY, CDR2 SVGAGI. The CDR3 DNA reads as TGTGCCAGCAGTTACCAAAAAGACTGGGCTAACTATGGCTACACCTTC. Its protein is CASSYQKDWANYGYTF.

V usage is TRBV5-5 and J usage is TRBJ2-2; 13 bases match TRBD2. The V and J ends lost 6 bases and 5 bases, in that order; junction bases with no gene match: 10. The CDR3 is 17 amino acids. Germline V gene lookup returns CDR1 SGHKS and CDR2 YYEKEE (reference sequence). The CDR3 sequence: CASIPWGLAGKTGELFF. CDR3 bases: TGTGCCAGCATTCCTTGGGGACTAGCGGGGAAGACCGGGGAGCTGTTTTTT.

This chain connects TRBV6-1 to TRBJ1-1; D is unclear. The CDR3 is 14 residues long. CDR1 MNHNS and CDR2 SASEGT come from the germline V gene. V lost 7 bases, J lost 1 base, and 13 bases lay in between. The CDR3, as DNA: TGTGCCAGCACCGAGGCGGCAGAGAACACTGAAGCTTTCTTT. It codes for CASTEAAENTEAFF.

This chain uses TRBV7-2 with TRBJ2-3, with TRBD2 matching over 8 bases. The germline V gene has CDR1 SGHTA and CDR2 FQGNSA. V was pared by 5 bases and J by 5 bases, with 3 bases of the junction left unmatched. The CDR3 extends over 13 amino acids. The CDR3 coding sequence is TGTGCCAGCAGCACTAGCGGAAGAGATACGCAGTATTTT. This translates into CASSTSGRDTQYF.

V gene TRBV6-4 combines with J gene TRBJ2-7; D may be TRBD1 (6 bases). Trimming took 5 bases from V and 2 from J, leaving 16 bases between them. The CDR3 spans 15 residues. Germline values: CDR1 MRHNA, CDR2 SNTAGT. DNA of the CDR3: TGTGCCAGCAGTCCCAAGGCAGGGGTGCCCTACGAGCAGTACTTC. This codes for CASSPKAGVPYEQYF.

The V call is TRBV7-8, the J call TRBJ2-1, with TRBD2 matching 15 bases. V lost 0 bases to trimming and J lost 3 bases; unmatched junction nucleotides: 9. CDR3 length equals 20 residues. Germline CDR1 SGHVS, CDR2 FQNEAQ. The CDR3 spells CASSLAMLGTSGGRYNEQFF. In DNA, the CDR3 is TGTGCCAGCAGCTTAGCTATGTTAGGGACTAGCGGGGGGCGCTACAATGAGCAGTTCTTC. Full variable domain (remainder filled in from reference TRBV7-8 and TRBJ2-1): GAGVSQSPRYKVAKRGQDVALRCDPISGHVSLFWYQQALGQGPEFLTYFQNEAQLDKSGLPSDRFFAERPEGSVSTLKIQRTQQEDSAVYLCASSLAMLGTSGGRYNEQFFGPGTRLTVL.

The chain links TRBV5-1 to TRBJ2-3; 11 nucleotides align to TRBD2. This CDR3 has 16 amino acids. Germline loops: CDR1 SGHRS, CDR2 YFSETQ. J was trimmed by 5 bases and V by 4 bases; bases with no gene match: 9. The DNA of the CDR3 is TGCGCCAGCAGCCACTCTAGCGGGGGGCCTCTAGATACGCAGTATTTT. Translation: CASSHSSGGPLDTQYF.

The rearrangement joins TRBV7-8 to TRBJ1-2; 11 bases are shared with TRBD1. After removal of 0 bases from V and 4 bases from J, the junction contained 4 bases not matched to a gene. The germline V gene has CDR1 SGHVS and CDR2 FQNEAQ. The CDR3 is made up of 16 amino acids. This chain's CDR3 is CASSLATDRGLYGYTF. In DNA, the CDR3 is TGTGCCAGCAGCTTAGCGACGGACAGGGGGCTCTATGGCTACACCTTC.

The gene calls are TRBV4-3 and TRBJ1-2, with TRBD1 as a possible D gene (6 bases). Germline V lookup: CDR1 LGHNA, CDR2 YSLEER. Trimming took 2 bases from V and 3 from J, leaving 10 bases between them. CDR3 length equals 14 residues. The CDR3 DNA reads TGCGCCAGCAGCCAACTAGAGGGGGACTATGGCTACACCTTC. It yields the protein CASSQLEGDYGYTF.

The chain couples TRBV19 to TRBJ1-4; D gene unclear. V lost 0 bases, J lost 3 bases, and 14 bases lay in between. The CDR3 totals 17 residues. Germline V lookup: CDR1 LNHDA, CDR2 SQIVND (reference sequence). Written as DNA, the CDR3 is TGTGCCAGTAGTATAGATCTTTTCGCCGGGGCTAATGAAAAACTGTTTTTT. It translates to CASSIDLFAGANEKLFF.

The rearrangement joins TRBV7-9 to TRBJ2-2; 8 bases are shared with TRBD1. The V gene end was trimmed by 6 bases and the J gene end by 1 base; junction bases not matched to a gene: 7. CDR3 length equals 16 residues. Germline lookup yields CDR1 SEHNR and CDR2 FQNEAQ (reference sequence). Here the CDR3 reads CASRAAGTGNTGELFF. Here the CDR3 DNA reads TGTGCCAGCAGGGCGGCCGGGACAGGGAACACCGGGGAGCTGTTTTTT.

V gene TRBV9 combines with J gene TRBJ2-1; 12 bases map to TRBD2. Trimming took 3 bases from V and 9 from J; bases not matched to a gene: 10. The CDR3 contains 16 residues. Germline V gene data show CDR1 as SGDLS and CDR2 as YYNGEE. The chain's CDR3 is CASSAFGLAGNAEQFF. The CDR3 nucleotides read TGTGCCAGCAGCGCCTTCGGACTAGCGGGGAACGCTGAGCAGTTCTTC.

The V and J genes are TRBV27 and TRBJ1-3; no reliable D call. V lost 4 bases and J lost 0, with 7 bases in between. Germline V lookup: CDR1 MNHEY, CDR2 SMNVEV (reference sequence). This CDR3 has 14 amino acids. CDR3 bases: TGTGCCAGCAGTTCCTACAGCTCTGGAAACACCATATATTTT. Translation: CASSSYSSGNTIYF.

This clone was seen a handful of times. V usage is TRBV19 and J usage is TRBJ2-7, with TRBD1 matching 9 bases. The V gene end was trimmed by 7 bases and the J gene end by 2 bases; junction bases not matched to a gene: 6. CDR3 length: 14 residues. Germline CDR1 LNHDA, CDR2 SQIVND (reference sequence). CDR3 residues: CASTAGTGTYEQYF. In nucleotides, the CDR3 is TGTGCCAGTACCGCCGGGACAGGGACCTACGAGCAGTACTTC.

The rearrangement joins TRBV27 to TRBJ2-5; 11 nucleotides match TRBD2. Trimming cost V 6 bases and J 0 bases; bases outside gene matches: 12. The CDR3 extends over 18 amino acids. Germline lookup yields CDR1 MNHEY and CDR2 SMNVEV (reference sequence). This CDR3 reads CASSALLAGGPYQETQYF. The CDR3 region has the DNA TGTGCCAGCAGCGCTCTCCTAGCGGGGGGCCCGTACCAAGAGACCCAGTACTTC.

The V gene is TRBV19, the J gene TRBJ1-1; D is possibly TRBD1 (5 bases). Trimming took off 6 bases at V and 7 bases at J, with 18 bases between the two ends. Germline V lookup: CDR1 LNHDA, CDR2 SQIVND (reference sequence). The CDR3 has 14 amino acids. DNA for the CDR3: TGTGCCAGTAGGCCCCTCTCCAACCAGGGTGAAGCTTTCTTT. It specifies CASRPLSNQGEAFF.

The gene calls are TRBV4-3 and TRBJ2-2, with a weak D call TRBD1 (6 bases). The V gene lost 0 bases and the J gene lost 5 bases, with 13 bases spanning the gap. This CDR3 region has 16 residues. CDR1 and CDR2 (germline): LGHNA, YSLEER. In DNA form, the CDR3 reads TGCGCCAGCAGCCAAGACCCCCCACAGGGAACCGGGGAGCTGTTTTTT. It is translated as CASSQDPPQGTGELFF.

CDR3 loop: CASSYNSNYGYTF. The CDR3 coding sequence is TGTGCCAGCAGTTACAACAGTAACTATGGCTACACCTTC. The chain is built from TRBV6-5 and TRBJ1-2; no definite D call. Germline CDR1 is MNHEY and CDR2 is SVGAGI. The CDR3 has 13 amino acids. The V end lost 2 bases, the J end lost 1 base, and 5 bases lay between the germline ends.

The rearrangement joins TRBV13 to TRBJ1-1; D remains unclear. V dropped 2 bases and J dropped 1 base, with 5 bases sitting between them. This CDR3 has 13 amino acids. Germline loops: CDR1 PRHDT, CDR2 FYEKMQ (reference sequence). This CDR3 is CASSLSRNTEAFF. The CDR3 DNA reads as TGTGCCAGCAGCTTATCGCGGAACACTGAAGCTTTCTTT. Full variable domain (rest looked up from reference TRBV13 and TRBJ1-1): AAGVIQSPRHLIKEKRETATLKCYPIPRHDTVYWYQQGPGQDPQFLISFYEKMQSDKGSIPDRFSAQQFSDYHSELNMSSLELGDSALYFCASSLSRNTEAFFGQGTRLTVV.

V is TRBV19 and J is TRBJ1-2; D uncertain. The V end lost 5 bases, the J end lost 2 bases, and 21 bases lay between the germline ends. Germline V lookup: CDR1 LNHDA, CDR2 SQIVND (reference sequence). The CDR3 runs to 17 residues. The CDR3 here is CASSVRVQLTINYGYTF. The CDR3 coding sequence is TGTGCCAGTAGTGTGCGGGTCCAATTAACCATAAACTATGGCTACACCTTC.

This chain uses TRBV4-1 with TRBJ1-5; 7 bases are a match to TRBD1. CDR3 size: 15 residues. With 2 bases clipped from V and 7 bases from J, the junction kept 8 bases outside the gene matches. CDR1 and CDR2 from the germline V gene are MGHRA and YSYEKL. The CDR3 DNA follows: TGCGCCAGCAGCCAACTTGTAGGGGGCCGCCAGCCCCAGCATTTT. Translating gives CASSQLVGGRQPQHF.